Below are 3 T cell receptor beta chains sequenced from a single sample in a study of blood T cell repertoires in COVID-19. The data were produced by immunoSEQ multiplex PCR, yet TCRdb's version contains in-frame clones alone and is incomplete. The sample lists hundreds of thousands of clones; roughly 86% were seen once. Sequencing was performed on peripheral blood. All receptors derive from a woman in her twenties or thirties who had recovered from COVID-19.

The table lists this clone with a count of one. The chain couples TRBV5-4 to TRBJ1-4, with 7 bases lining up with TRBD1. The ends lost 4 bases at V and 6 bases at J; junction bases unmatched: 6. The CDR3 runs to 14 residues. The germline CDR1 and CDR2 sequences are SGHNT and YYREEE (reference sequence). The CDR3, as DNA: TGTGCCAGCAGCCCCGGGACAGAGGATGAAAAACTGTTTTTT. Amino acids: CASSPGTEDEKLFF. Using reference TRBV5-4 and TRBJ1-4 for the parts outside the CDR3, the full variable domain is ETGVTQSPTHLIKTRGQQVTLRCSSQSGHNTVSWYQQALGQGPQFIFQYYREEENGRGNFPPRFSGLQFPNYSSELNVNALELDDSALYLCASSPGTEDEKLFFGSGTQLSVL.

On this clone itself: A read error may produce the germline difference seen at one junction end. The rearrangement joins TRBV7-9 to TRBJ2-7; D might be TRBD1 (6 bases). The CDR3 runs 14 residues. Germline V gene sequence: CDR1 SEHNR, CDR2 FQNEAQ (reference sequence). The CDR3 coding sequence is TGTGCCAGCAGCCCTCCAGGGGCCTCCTACGAGCAGCACTTC. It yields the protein CASSPPGASYEQHF.

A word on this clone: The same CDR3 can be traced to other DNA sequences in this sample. The CDR3 here is CASSQAGSTDTQYF. Here the CDR3 DNA reads TGCGCCAGCAGCCAAGCTGGCAGCACAGATACGCAGTATTTT. This chain uses TRBV4-1 with TRBJ2-3; D ambiguous. The V end was cut by 1 base, the J end by 0 bases, with 5 bases between. The germline V gene encodes CDR1 MGHRA and CDR2 YSYEKL. The CDR3 runs 14 residues.